This TCR beta chain is from a study of blood T cell repertoires in COVID-19. Study-level background: The United States, Italy and Spain were the sources of the acute and convalescent COVID-19 samples.

The CDR3 covers 15 residues. Trimming stripped 4 bases from V and 1 base from J, with 13 bases between. In germline, CDR1 is LGHNA, CDR2 YNFKEQ. Original analysis: Amplification of reference gene primers was used by the study to estimate nucleated cell counts. Only in-frame clones appear in the TCRdb table, and some are missing; sequencing was by immunoSEQ multiplex PCR. V and J calls plus clone size are reproduced from that table; the DNA served to infer D and trimming. The sample contains roughly 140,000 clones, about 87% of which appear only once. The TCR comes from a woman in her thirties or forties with acute or convalescent COVID-19. This chain joins TRBV4-2 and TRBJ1-1; D is undetermined. Sequenced sample: peripheral blood. CDR3 coding DNA: TGTGCCAGCAGCCCTATGCTGGGCCGGAACACTGAAGCTTTCTTT. This gives the protein CASSPMLGRNTEAFF.